This T cell receptor beta chain was documented in a study of cytomegalovirus exposure and HLA in healthy donors. Study-level results: In vitro assays verified that three CMV-associated chains recognized CMV antigens specifically.

This clone was observed a few times. Its target is unknown. The PCR made use of 60 Vbeta and 13 Jbeta primers. Profiling relied on immunoSEQ multiplex PCR, and the TCRdb table lists in-frame clones only, not all of them. The profile shows around 76,000 clones, around 84% of them singletons. Material for sequencing was PBMCs. This TCR was recovered from a middle-aged woman in good health and CMV-seropositive.

The CDR3 reads CASSPGQGRSPLHF. DNA of the CDR3: TGCGCCAGCAGCCCCGGACAGGGGCGTTCACCCCTCCACTTT. The rearrangement uses TRBV5-1 and TRBJ1-6; 9 positions match TRBD1. V dropped 4 bases and J dropped 9; count of bases not matched to a gene: 5. The CDR3 has 14 residues. Germline CDR1 is SGHRS and CDR2 is YFSETQ.